This T cell receptor beta chain was identified in a study of blood T cell repertoires in COVID-19. Study in general: Both acute and convalescent COVID-19 samples were obtained from the United States, Italy and Spain. PBMCs, B-cell-depleted T cells, or T cells were the source of the cDNA or gDNA that made up the material.

Per the original data handling: Reference gene primer amplification gave estimated nucleated cell counts. Sequencing was performed with immunoSEQ multiplex PCR; in TCRdb, only in-frame clones are kept and a portion is missing. V, J and clone size derive from that table, while D and trimming were established from the DNA sequence. The sample consists of about 130,000 clones, around 80% of them appearing once. CDR3 length equals 17 residues. The germline CDR1 and CDR2 sequences are LNHNV and YYDKDF (reference sequence). Trimming shortened V by 1 base and J by 1 base, and 16 bases separated the two germline ends.

This clonotype was sampled from a man between 60 and 75 years old who had recovered from COVID-19. The V and J genes are TRBV15 and TRBJ1-2, with D perhaps matching TRBD1 (5 bases). The sequencing sample was made of peripheral blood. CDR3 residues: CATSRGAQGGLNYGYTF. DNA of the CDR3: TGTGCCACCAGCAGAGGGGCGCAGGGTGGGCTTAACTATGGCTACACCTTC.